This T cell receptor beta chain was recorded in a study of identical twins. Study-wide points: The study reached conclusions through statistical analysis that was cross-sectional, not following the same donors. Potential partial confounding of zero-insertion analyses by invariant MAIT and iNKT cells was noted.

A universal primer site was added by template switching, and unique molecular identifiers were carried by the cDNA. MiXCR, run by TCRdb on the 5' RACE reads, gives a single entry per CDR3 protein. The data contain around 470,000 distinct CDR3 sequences, 13% to 15% of them singletons. V gave up 5 bases and J gave up 4 bases; unmatched junction bases: 16. Germline CDR1 reads SGHRS; CDR2 reads YFSETQ. This CDR3 is 18 amino acids long. Of note for this clonotype: Its antigen remains unknown.

The sample was also reused in another study, on yellow fever vaccine responses in identical twins.

The gene calls are TRBV5-1 and TRBJ2-3; 10 nucleotides match TRBD1. The sequence derives from a woman younger than 30 in good health. The source material was CD4+ T cells sorted from blood. CDR3 residues: CASRLLPGQGISADTQYF. In nucleotides, the CDR3 is TGCGCCAGCAGACTTCTCCCGGGACAGGGGATCAGCGCAGATACGCAGTATTTT.